This T cell receptor (beta chain) is drawn from a study of T cell responses to AZD1222 COVID-19 vaccine. Findings and caveats of the study: Donors, mostly white British, included more females; clonal diversity was possibly underestimated. Two AZD1222 administrations were followed by greater Spike-specific TCR breadth and depth. Per reports, nearly half of all spike-specific TCRs target regions that are unmutated in variants. The number of AZD1222 recipients seropositive at baseline was only five or six.

With respect to this clone: Its antigen is not known.

The assay was immunoSEQ multiplex PCR, and TCRdb's table has in-frame clones only and misses some. The sample records 100,000 to 150,000 clones, around 89% being singletons. This TCR came from an adult in good health. Sequencing used peripheral blood, obtained on day 0 of AZD1222 vaccination.

The CDR3 loop is CATSRLGHPNTEAFF. In DNA, the CDR3 is TGTGCCACCAGCAGACTGGGACATCCGAACACTGAAGCTTTCTTT. This chain connects TRBV15 to TRBJ1-1; D may be TRBD1 (6 bases). This CDR3 region has 15 residues. With 2 bases removed from V and 1 base from J, the gap between germline ends came to 11 bases. CDR1 and CDR2 (germline): LNHNV, YYDKDF (reference sequence).